This T cell receptor (beta chain) derives from a study of T cells in Graves' hyperthyroidism and ophthalmopathy. This clonotype was detected many times. The germline CDR1 and CDR2 sequences are LNHNV and YYDKDF (reference sequence). The CDR3 loop spans 13 amino acids. Trimming pared 8 bases from V and 0 bases from J, leaving 10 bases between. It was RNA transcripts that yielded the amplified TCR beta CDR3 regions. During a first-round RT-PCR of the TCR CDR3, the HTBI primer set was used. TCRdb re-called the multiplex PCR reads through MiXCR, storing one row per CDR3 protein. The sample has 450,000 to 650,000 distinct CDR3 sequences, less than 25% seen once; the top ten hold 26%.

The specimen sequenced was blood. This clonotype was obtained from a man between 18 and 35 years old with Graves' hyperthyroidism. The rearrangement uses TRBV15 and TRBJ2-5; TRBD2 might be the D (6 bases). In DNA, the CDR3 is TGTGCCACCCGACTAGTAAACCAAGAGACCCAGTACTTC. It encodes CATRLVNQETQYF.